What follows describes a single T cell receptor beta chain. Germline V CDR1 and CDR2: SGHNT, YYREEE (reference sequence). The CDR3 consists of 13 residues. The V end lost 5 bases, the J end lost 6 bases, and 13 bases lay between the germline ends. This sample was included in a study of cytomegalovirus exposure and HLA in healthy donors. The PCR contained 60 Vbeta and 13 Jbeta primers. Profiled with immunoSEQ multiplex PCR; TCRdb holds only in-frame clones, not every one. The sample carries about 220,000 clones, approximately 82% recorded once. The specimen was PBMCs. This TCR came from a man aged 18 to 29 in good health and CMV-seronegative. The chain carries TRBV5-4 and TRBJ2-3; D is perhaps TRBD2 (6 bases). The CDR3 loop is CASRAGTSDTQYF. The CDR3 DNA reads as TGTGCCAGCAGGGCCGGGACTTCGGATACGCAGTATTTT.